This TCR beta chain was documented in a study of T cell responses to AZD1222 COVID-19 vaccine. Data came from immunoSEQ multiplex PCR; TCRdb stores just in-frame clones and leaves some out. The sample lists over 120,000 clones, 92% occurring once. The CDR3 has 14 amino acids. With 2 bases removed from V and 4 bases from J, the gap between germline ends came to 11 bases. Germline CDR1 SGHNT, CDR2 YYREEE (reference sequence). Sequences were derived from peripheral blood, sampled on day 0 of AZD1222 vaccination. V and J are TRBV5-4 and TRBJ2-3; D is possibly TRBD2 (5 bases). The TCR sequence derives from an adult in good health. CDR3 in amino acids: CASSFLWGADTQYF. CDR3 DNA sequence: TGTGCCAGCAGCTTTTTGTGGGGAGCAGATACGCAGTATTTT.